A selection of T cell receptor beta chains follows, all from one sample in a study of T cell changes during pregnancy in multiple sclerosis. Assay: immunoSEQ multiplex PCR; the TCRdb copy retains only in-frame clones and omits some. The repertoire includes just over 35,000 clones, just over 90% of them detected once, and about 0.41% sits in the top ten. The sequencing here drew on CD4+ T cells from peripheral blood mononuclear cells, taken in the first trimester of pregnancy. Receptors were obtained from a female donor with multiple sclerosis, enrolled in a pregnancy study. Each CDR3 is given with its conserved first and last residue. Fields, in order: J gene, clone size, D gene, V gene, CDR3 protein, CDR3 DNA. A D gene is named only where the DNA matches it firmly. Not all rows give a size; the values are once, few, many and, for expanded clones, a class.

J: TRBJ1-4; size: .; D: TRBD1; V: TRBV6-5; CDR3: CASRTGEEKLFF; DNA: TGTGCCAGCCGGACAGGGGAAGAAAAACTGTTTTTT
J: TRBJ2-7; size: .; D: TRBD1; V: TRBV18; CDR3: CASSPGTAYEQYF; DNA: TGTGCCAGCTCACCCGGGACAGCCTACGAGCAGTACTTC
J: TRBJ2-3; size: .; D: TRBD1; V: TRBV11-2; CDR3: CASSLDRGLSGTQYF; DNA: TGTGCCAGCAGCCTCGACAGGGGGTTGAGTGGTACGCAGTATTTT
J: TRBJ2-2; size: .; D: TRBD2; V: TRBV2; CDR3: CASHSGTNTGELFF; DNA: TGTGCCAGCCATAGCGGGACGAACACCGGGGAGCTGTTTTTT
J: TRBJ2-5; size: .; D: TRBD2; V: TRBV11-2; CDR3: CASSSVAGRWGQETQYF; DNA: TGTGCCAGCAGCTCCGTAGCGGGGAGGTGGGGCCAAGAGACCCAGTACTTC
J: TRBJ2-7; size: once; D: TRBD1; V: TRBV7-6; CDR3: CASSLRDRVPLDSYEQYF; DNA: TGTGCCAGCAGCTTACGGGACAGGGTGCCTCTCGACTCCTACGAGCAGTACTTC
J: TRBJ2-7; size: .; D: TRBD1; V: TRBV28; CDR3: CASIATGALGEQYF; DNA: TGTGCCAGCATCGCGACAGGGGCTCTGGGCGAGCAGTACTTC
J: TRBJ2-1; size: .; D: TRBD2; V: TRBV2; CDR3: CASSDRGGGRHDEQFF; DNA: TGTGCCAGCAGTGATAGGGGCGGGGGGCGGCATGATGAGCAGTTCTTC
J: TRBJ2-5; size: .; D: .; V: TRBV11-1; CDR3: CASSLRQEGTQYF; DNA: TGTGCCAGCAGCTTAAGGCAGGAGGGGACCCAGTACTTC
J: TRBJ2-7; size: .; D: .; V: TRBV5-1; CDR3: CASSPQPAGGTYEQYF; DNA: TGCGCCAGCAGCCCCCAGCCCGCCGGCGGGACCTACGAGCAGTACTTC
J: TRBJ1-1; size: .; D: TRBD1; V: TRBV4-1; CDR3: CASSQVDRDGTEAFF; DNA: TGCGCCAGCAGCCAAGTCGACAGGGACGGCACTGAAGCTTTCTTT
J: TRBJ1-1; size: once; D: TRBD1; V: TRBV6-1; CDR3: CASRTGPLTEAFF; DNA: TGTGCCAGTAGGACAGGACCCCTAACTGAAGCTTTCTTT
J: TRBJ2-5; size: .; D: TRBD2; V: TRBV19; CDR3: CASSIVGGGAISETQYF; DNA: TGTGCCAGTAGTATAGTCGGCGGGGGGGCCATTTCGGAGACCCAGTACTTC